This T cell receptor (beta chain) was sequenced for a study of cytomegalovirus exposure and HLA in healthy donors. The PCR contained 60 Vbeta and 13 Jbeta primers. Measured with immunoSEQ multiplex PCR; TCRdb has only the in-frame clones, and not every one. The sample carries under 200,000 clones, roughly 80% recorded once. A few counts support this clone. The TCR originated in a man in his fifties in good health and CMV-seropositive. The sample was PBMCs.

The CDR3 DNA follows: TGTGCCAGCAGTTACTCGAGTACCTCGGGGGGCTACACCTTC. This encodes CASSYSSTSGGYTF. The chain joins TRBV6-5 to TRBJ1-2; D not resolved. In germline, CDR1 is MNHEY, CDR2 SVGAGI. The ends were cut back, 0 bases at V and 8 bases at J, with 13 bases in the middle. The CDR3 consists of 14 residues.